The 2 T cell receptor beta chains below were found in one sample sequenced in a study of blood T cells in healthy people across ages. Next came a second PCR, run for 7 to 11 cycles, which used a sample-barcoded 5' primer along with a J-beta primer mix. MiXCR, run by TCRdb on the 5' RACE reads, gives a single entry per CDR3 protein. The sample comprises around 1,500,000 distinct CDR3 sequences, around 42% of which are singletons, and 7% to 9% rests with the top ten. The specimen was blood. The receptors here all came from a woman between 18 and 29 years old in good health.

The J gene is TRBJ2-1, the V gene TRBV6-6; D gene ambiguous. The J call is doubtful: the DNA matches TRBJ2-7 better. The CDR3 runs to 16 residues. Germline CDR1 reads MNHNY; CDR2 reads SVGAGI (reference sequence). CDR3 in amino acids: CASSYSIFSSYNEQYF. The CDR3 DNA reads as TGTGCCAGCAGTTACTCAATTTTCAGCTCCTACAATGAGCAGTACTTC.

The chain is built from TRBV7-2 and TRBJ2-2; D perhaps matches TRBD2 (6 bases). The CDR3 contains 15 residues. With 4 bases removed from V and 5 bases from J, the gap between germline ends came to 14 bases. Per the germline V gene, CDR1 is SGHTA and CDR2 is FQGNSA. The CDR3 bases are TGTGCCAGCAGCTGGATGACTAGTCTAACCGGGGAGCTGTTTTTT. This codes for CASSWMTSLTGELFF.